Sequencing of this T cell receptor beta chain was carried out in a study of cytomegalovirus exposure and HLA in healthy donors. Primers: 60 Vbeta forward and 13 Jbeta reverse. The data were produced by immunoSEQ multiplex PCR, yet TCRdb's version contains in-frame clones alone and is incomplete. The sample holds 65,000 to 80,000 clones, over 70% seen once. V was pared by 5 bases and J by 0 bases, with 14 bases between. There are 16 residues in the CDR3. Germline-derived CDR1 and CDR2 are LNHNV and YYDKDF (reference sequence). This chain links TRBV15 with TRBJ1-3; D perhaps matches TRBD1 (6 bases). The sequence was collected from a man aged 40-55 years in good health and CMV-seropositive. The specimen was PBMCs. CDR3: CATSPRQARSGNTIYF. The CDR3 nucleotides read TGTGCCACCAGCCCCCGACAGGCGCGCTCTGGAAACACCATATATTTT.